These 29 T cell receptor beta chains were sequenced from one sample in a study of CD8+ T cells in alopecia areata. RNA extraction was followed by reverse transcription into cDNA, which acted as the sequencing template. Method: immunoSEQ multiplex PCR; TCRdb's copy keeps in-frame clones and lacks some. Of about 69,000 clones listed, approximately 61% are singletons. The material was CD8+ T cells sorted from blood, obtained at week 0. The receptors originated from a human donor with alopecia areata.

This clone was detected once. The V gene is TRBV27, the J gene TRBJ2-5; the D is unclear. CDR1 and CDR2 (germline): MNHEY, SMNVEV (reference sequence). V was pared by 4 bases and J by 7 bases, with 13 bases between. There are 13 residues in the CDR3. CDR3 sequence: CASSSGSTWTQYF. CDR3 DNA: TGTGCCAGCAGTTCCGGAAGCACCTGGACCCAGTACTTC.

The table lists this clone with a few counts. This chain links TRBV15 with TRBJ1-2, with 9 bases fitting TRBD1. J was trimmed by 6 bases and V by 0 bases; bases with no gene match: 5. Germline V lookup: CDR1 LNHNV, CDR2 YYDKDF (reference sequence). This CDR3 is 15 amino acids long. CDR3 in DNA: TGTGCCACCAGCAGAGACTGGACAGGGGATGATGGCTACACCTTC. It is translated as CATSRDWTGDDGYTF.

CDR3 sequence: CAWTQGRSTDTQYF. CDR3 sequence (DNA): TGTGCCTGGACCCAGGGGCGAAGCACAGATACGCAGTATTTT. V is TRBV30 and J is TRBJ2-3; D might be TRBD1 (6 bases). V lost 4 bases, J lost 0 bases, and 11 bases lay in between. The CDR3 sequence is 14 residues long. Germline lookup yields CDR1 GTSNPN and CDR2 SVGIG (reference sequence).

This clone was seen a handful of times. The chain carries TRBV30 and TRBJ1-5, with D tentatively TRBD1 (5 bases). Germline-derived CDR1 and CDR2 are GTSNPN and SVGIG (reference sequence). The ends were cut back, 1 base at V and 2 bases at J, with 9 bases in the middle. The CDR3 loop spans 14 amino acids. Written as DNA, the CDR3 is TGTGCCTGGAGTGAGGGGCATGGCAATCAGCCCCAGCATTTT. Protein sequence: CAWSEGHGNQPQHF.

This clone has only a few counts. Only one base separates this from a far larger clonotype, so it likely reflects a read error. Other nucleotide sequences from this sample produce the same CDR3. This chain joins TRBV5-4 and TRBJ2-3, with a weak D call TRBD2 (6 bases). Per germline, CDR1 SGHNT and CDR2 YYREEE (reference sequence). V lost 4 bases and J 1 base, leaving 16 bases between the germline ends. The CDR3 totals 16 residues. The CDR3 region is CASSQDLQRGTDTQYF. CDR3 nucleotide sequence: TGTGCCAGCAGCCAAGATCTCCAGCGGGGCACAGATACGCAGTATTTT. Looking up the rest from reference TRBV5-4 and TRBJ2-3 gives the full variable domain: ETGVTQSPTHLIKTRGQQVTLRCSSQSGHNTVSWYQQALGQGPQFIFQYYREEENGRGNFPPRFSGLQFPNYSSELNVNALELDDSALYLCASSQDLQRGTDTQYFGPGTRLTVL.

The V call is TRBV4-2, the J call TRBJ2-7; tentative D call: TRBD2 (7 bases). CDR1 and CDR2 (germline): LGHNA, YNFKEQ. The ends were cut back, 0 bases at V and 0 bases at J, with 9 bases in the middle. This CDR3 is built from 15 residues. CDR3 coding DNA: TGTGCCAGCAGCCAAGAGGCGGGGGCCTCCTACGAGCAGTACTTC. This sequence encodes CASSQEAGASYEQYF.

This chain joins TRBV20-1 and TRBJ1-5; D gene uncertain. V lost 7 bases, J lost 5 bases, and 6 bases lay in between. Germline V CDR1 and CDR2: DFQATT, SNEGSKA (reference sequence). There are 10 residues in the CDR3. The CDR3 loop reads CSEDDQPQHF. CDR3 coding DNA: TGCAGTGAAGATGATCAGCCCCAGCATTTT.

The DNA of the CDR3 is TGTGCCAGCAGTCAAGGGGGACCTAGCACAGATACGCAGTATTTT. This sequence encodes CASSQGGPSTDTQYF. J is TRBJ2-3 and V is TRBV6-5; weak D call: TRBD1 (6 bases). CDR3 size: 15 residues. Trimming removed 5 bases from V and 0 bases from J, with 12 bases in between. CDR1 and CDR2 from the germline V gene are MNHEY and SVGAGI.

The CDR3 DNA sequence: TGCGCCAGCAGCCAAGAGGGACAGGGTTCGTATGAAAAACTGTTTTTT. Its protein product is CASSQEGQGSYEKLFF. V and J are TRBV4-1 and TRBJ1-4, with 9 bases matching TRBD1. The CDR3 has 16 amino acids. The J segment lost 6 bases and the V segment lost 0 bases, leaving 5 bases of the junction unmatched. Germline-derived CDR1 and CDR2 are MGHRA and YSYEKL.

The V call is TRBV7-9, the J call TRBJ1-2, with TRBD1 identical over 8 bases. CDR3 length: 14 amino acids. Trimming at V came to 4 bases and at J to 8 bases, leaving 9 bases not matched to a gene. Germline V gene sequence: CDR1 SEHNR, CDR2 FQNEAQ (reference sequence). The CDR3 nucleotides are TGTGCCAGCAGCTCGCCGCAGGGGGCGCGGGGCTACACCTTC. This encodes CASSSPQGARGYTF.

The chain links TRBV9 to TRBJ2-7, with D unresolved. V gave up 0 bases and J gave up 1 base, with 8 bases separating them. This CDR3 is built from 14 residues. CDR1 SGDLS and CDR2 YYNGEE come from the germline V gene. The CDR3 DNA follows: TGTGCCAGCAGCGTAGATTCCCCTTCCTACGAGCAGTACTTC. This encodes CASSVDSPSYEQYF.

The chain recombines TRBV7-8 with TRBJ2-5; TRBD2 is a possible D gene (7 bases). The J call may be incorrect, as the DNA end agrees better with TRBJ2-7. The germline CDR1 and CDR2 sequences are SGHVS and FQNEAQ. The CDR3 totals 15 residues. The CDR3 nucleotides are TGTGCCAGCAGCTTAGTGGGGGGGCCCGGGGACGAGCAGTACTTC. Translation gives CASSLVGGPGDEQYF.

The chain uses TRBV4-1 and TRBJ1-2, with a weak D call TRBD1 (6 bases). V was trimmed by 3 bases and J by 4 bases, leaving 15 bases between them. Germline CDR1 is MGHRA and CDR2 is YSYEKL. This CDR3 is built from 15 residues. DNA for the CDR3: TGCGCCAGCAGCCAGTTCGGGGACATCCTCTATGGCTACACCTTC. Amino acids: CASSQFGDILYGYTF.

This clone came up a few times. The gene calls are TRBV5-1 and TRBJ1-5; D gene uncertain. Trimming removed 5 bases at V and 0 bases at J, with 3 bases between. The CDR3 extends over 12 amino acids. Germline V lookup: CDR1 SGHRS, CDR2 YFSETQ. The CDR3 loop is CASRNSNQPQHF. For the CDR3, the DNA is TGCGCCAGCAGGAATAGCAATCAGCCCCAGCATTTT.

V and J are TRBV23-1 and TRBJ1-1; D possibly corresponds to TRBD1 (6 bases). Being an ORF, TRBV23-1 has a function that is uncertain. Trimming stripped 3 bases from V and 6 bases from J, with 29 bases between. The CDR3 is made up of 19 amino acids. The CDR3 is CASSQGRTGTPWWGPEAFF. CDR3 coding DNA: TGCGCCAGCAGTCAGGGGAGAACCGGGACACCTTGGTGGGGCCCTGAAGCTTTCTTT.

The chain has TRBV5-1 and TRBJ2-1; no clear D. The V gene's germline CDR1 is SGHRS and CDR2 YFSETQ. V was cut by 2 bases and J by 4 bases, with 13 bases left in between. This CDR3 comprises 15 residues. The CDR3 here is CASSFKQDDYNEQFF. In DNA form, the CDR3 reads TGCGCCAGCAGCTTTAAACAAGACGATTACAATGAGCAGTTCTTC.

This clone was detected a few times. J is TRBJ1-1 and V is TRBV19, with TRBD1 matching 9 bases. Germline V lookup: CDR1 LNHDA, CDR2 SQIVND (reference sequence). V was clipped by 4 bases and J by 4 bases; unmatched bases: 10. The CDR3 is 16 residues long. In DNA, the CDR3 is TGTGCCAGTAGTACCGGGACAGGGCTTTTTGGCACTGAAGCTTTCTTT. Protein: CASSTGTGLFGTEAFF.

The chain couples TRBV7-6 to TRBJ1-6; no definite D call. The CDR3 has 15 amino acids. Germline assignment: CDR1 SGHVS and CDR2 FNYEAQ. V shed 2 bases and J shed 4 bases, with 9 bases lying between them. The CDR3 spells CASSLWTDYNSPLHF. CDR3 bases: TGTGCCAGCAGCTTATGGACTGATTATAATTCACCCCTCCACTTT.

V usage is TRBV5-1 and J usage is TRBJ1-2; D perhaps matches TRBD1 (5 bases). V lost 1 base and J lost 5, with 15 bases in between. Germline V CDR1 and CDR2: SGHRS, YFSETQ. The CDR3 spans 15 residues. The CDR3 DNA follows: TGCGCCAGCAGCTTGATGCCGGGGGACCTTTATGGCTACACCTTC. It specifies CASSLMPGDLYGYTF.

The J gene is TRBJ2-7, the V gene TRBV27; 8 positions agree with TRBD1. Unmatched junction bases numbered 2, after V lost 2 bases and J lost 5 bases. Germline lookup yields CDR1 MNHEY and CDR2 SMNVEV (reference sequence). This CDR3 comprises 13 residues. The CDR3 nucleotides read TGTGCCAGCAGTTTAATACAGGGGGACGAGCAGTACTTC. This sequence encodes CASSLIQGDEQYF.

The chain is built from TRBV25-1 and TRBJ1-6; the match to TRBD1 covers 9 bases. The length of the CDR3 is 16 residues. Trimming at V came to 2 bases and at J to 7 bases, leaving 6 bases not matched to a gene. Germline CDR1 reads MGHDK; CDR2 reads SYGVNS. CDR3 nucleotide sequence: TGTGCCAGCAGTGAACGGGACAGGGTTAAGAATTCACCCCTCCACTTT. Translation: CASSERDRVKNSPLHF.

The V and J genes are TRBV27 and TRBJ2-3; the D call may be TRBD1 or TRBD2 (6 bases each). The length of the CDR3 is 17 residues. V dropped 3 bases and J dropped 0 bases, with 16 bases sitting between them. Germline V CDR1 and CDR2: MNHEY, SMNVEV (reference sequence). The CDR3 loop reads CASSLWGEGGSTDTQYF. The CDR3 DNA follows: TGTGCCAGCAGTTTGTGGGGAGAGGGGGGCAGCACAGATACGCAGTATTTT.

The rearrangement joins TRBV20-1 to TRBJ2-7; D is unresolved. The CDR3 loop spans 10 amino acids. Trimming removed 6 bases at V and 6 bases at J, with 9 bases between. Germline values: CDR1 DFQATT, CDR2 SNEGSKA (reference sequence). CDR3 DNA: TGCAGTGCAATATCGACCGAGCAGTACTTC. This sequence encodes CSAISTEQYF.

This clone showed up just once. The gene calls are TRBV6-5 and TRBJ2-5; D unclear. This CDR3 is 13 amino acids long. Per the germline V gene, CDR1 is MNHEY and CDR2 is SVGAGI. Trimming took 11 bases from V and 5 from J, leaving 18 bases between them. CDR3 sequence: CAVAVGPEETQYF. The CDR3 DNA follows: TGTGCCGTGGCGGTTGGGCCGGAGGAGACCCAGTACTTC.

The chain joins TRBV27 to TRBJ2-5; 9 bases align to TRBD2. Trimming cost V 0 bases and J 5 bases; bases outside gene matches: 4. Looked up from germline, CDR1 is MNHEY and CDR2 is SMNVEV (reference sequence). This CDR3 region has 15 residues. The CDR3 sequence: CASSLSGLARETQYF. In DNA, the CDR3 is TGTGCCAGCAGTTTATCGGGACTAGCTAGGGAGACCCAGTACTTC.

The rearrangement links TRBV29-1 to TRBJ2-2; no clear D. V was trimmed by 7 bases and J by 0 bases, leaving 9 bases between them. The germline CDR1 and CDR2 sequences are SQVTM and ANQGSEA. The CDR3 runs to 13 residues. CDR3 DNA: TGCAGCGGGATACAATCGAACACCGGGGAGCTGTTTTTT. It codes for CSGIQSNTGELFF.

V is TRBV5-4 and J is TRBJ2-6, with D possibly being TRBD1 (6 bases). V shed 6 bases and J shed 0 bases, with 13 bases lying between them. Germline V lookup: CDR1 SGHNT, CDR2 YYREEE (reference sequence). This CDR3 region has 16 residues. The CDR3: CASTRQDGSGANVLTF. CDR3 bases: TGTGCCAGCACCCGACAGGACGGCTCTGGGGCCAACGTCCTGACTTTC. Together with reference TRBV5-4 and TRBJ2-6, the CDR3 gives the full variable domain: ETGVTQSPTHLIKTRGQQVTLRCSSQSGHNTVSWYQQALGQGPQFIFQYYREEENGRGNFPPRFSGLQFPNYSSELNVNALELDDSALYLCASTRQDGSGANVLTFGAGSRLTVL.

V gene TRBV27 combines with J gene TRBJ2-3; D is ambiguous. The ends were cut back, 7 bases at V and 2 bases at J, with 13 bases in the middle. Germline V gene lookup returns CDR1 MNHEY and CDR2 SMNVEV (reference sequence). CDR3 length equals 14 residues. In nucleotides, the CDR3 is TGTGCCAGCAATCCGACACCCCCCACAGATACGCAGTATTTT. It translates to CASNPTPPTDTQYF.

The V gene is TRBV5-6, the J gene TRBJ2-7; 7 bases agree with TRBD2. The CDR3 is 15 residues long. V lost 1 base and J lost 1; bases outside the gene matches: 5. Germline CDR1 reads SGHDT; CDR2 reads YYEEEE. CDR3 sequence (DNA): TGTGCCAGCAGCTTGTTGGGAGGGGATTCCTACGAGCAGTACTTC. Amino acid sequence: CASSLLGGDSYEQYF. Full variable domain (outside the CDR3, taken from reference TRBV5-6 and TRBJ2-7): DAGVTQSPTHLIKTRGQQVTLRCSPKSGHDTVSWYQQALGQGPQFIFQYYEEEERQRGNFPDRFSGHQFPNYSSELNVNALLLGDSALYLCASSLLGGDSYEQYFGPGTRLTVT.